This T cell receptor (beta chain) was captured by sequencing in a study of T cells in tumors after PD-1 blockade. Between the trimmed V and J ends, which lost 1 base and 4 bases, there was a span of 13 bases. From germline, CDR1 is MNHNS and CDR2 SASEGT. This CDR3 is built from 15 residues. Measured with immunoSEQ multiplex PCR; TCRdb has only the in-frame clones, and not every one. The table lists fewer than 55,000 clones, over 70% of them singletons. The starting material was PBMCs, obtained before anti-PD-1 treatment. The chain recombines TRBV6-1 with TRBJ1-2; possible D gene TRBD1, 6 bases. The clonotype was recovered from a human donor with basal cell carcinoma. CDR3 coding DNA: TGTGCCAGCAGTGAAGGGGACACGAAAACCTATGGCTACACCTTC. This codes for CASSEGDTKTYGYTF.